This T cell receptor (beta chain) comes out of a study of blood T cell repertoires in COVID-19. About the research overall: Acute and convalescent COVID-19 specimens originated in the United States, Italy and Spain. The cDNA or gDNA used as material had been derived from T cells, B-cell-depleted T cells, or PBMCs.

Only one count was recorded for this clone. CDR1 GTSNPN and CDR2 SVGIG come from the germline V gene (reference sequence). This CDR3 is built from 13 residues. Trimming cost V 1 base and J 5 bases, with 9 bases left between them. As originally analysed: From reference gene primer amplification, estimates of nucleated cell counts were derived. TCRdb's copy holds only in-frame clones and misses some; the assay was immunoSEQ multiplex PCR. V, J and clone size reflect that table, while D and trimming were determined from the DNA. The table lists around 270,000 clones, about 89% of them singletons. This chain joins TRBV30 and TRBJ1-5, with D unresolved. The source material was peripheral blood. This TCR derives from a man aged 35-49 years with acute or convalescent COVID-19. DNA of the CDR3: TGTGCCTGGAGTGCCCGTACGGATCAGCCCCAGCATTTT. Residues: CAWSARTDQPQHF.